The next 23 T cell receptor beta chains were all read from a single sample in a study of blood T cell repertoires in COVID-19. Profiled with immunoSEQ multiplex PCR; TCRdb holds only in-frame clones, not every one. There are approximately 200,000 clones in the sample; 75% to 85% occur only once, and 10% to 15% lies in the top ten. Specimen: PBMCs or T cells enriched from blood (not recorded which). These TCRs come from a man aged 40-55 years who had recovered from COVID-19.

This clone was recorded many times. The chain links TRBV27 to TRBJ1-5; D gene ambiguous. The V and J ends lost 7 bases and 0 bases respectively, with 13 bases between them. This CDR3 region has 15 residues. CDR1 is MNHEY, CDR2 SMNVEV, per germline (reference sequence). CDR3 DNA sequence: TGTGCCAGCACCCTAAGCCTTCATAGCAATCAGCCCCAGCATTTT. Translating gives CASTLSLHSNQPQHF.

This chain links TRBV18 with TRBJ1-6; D unresolved. The length of the CDR3 is 16 residues. Trimming took 3 bases from V and 9 from J, leaving 18 bases between them. Germline CDR1 reads KGHSH; CDR2 reads LQKENI. As DNA, the CDR3 is TGTGCCAGCTCACCCGGGTCACGGGGTCGGGGTTCACCCCTCCACTTT. Residues: CASSPGSRGRGSPLHF.

This chain connects TRBV19 to TRBJ2-3; a possible D gene is TRBD2 (6 bases). The CDR3 consists of 14 residues. Trimming stripped 0 bases from V and 5 bases from J, with 9 bases between. Germline CDR1 reads LNHDA; CDR2 reads SQIVND (reference sequence). The CDR3 spells CASSIDGAGDTQYF. CDR3 coding DNA: TGTGCCAGTAGTATAGACGGAGCGGGAGATACGCAGTATTTT.

V gene TRBV6-5 combines with J gene TRBJ1-5; maybe TRBD1 (5 bases). Germline V gene sequence: CDR1 MNHEY, CDR2 SVGAGI. V lost 6 bases and J 5 bases, leaving 17 bases between the germline ends. CDR3 length: 15 residues. Here the CDR3 DNA reads TGTGCCAGCAGCCTACCCCAGGGCCTGGATCAGCCCCAGCATTTT. Amino acids: CASSLPQGLDQPQHF.

This chain joins TRBV30 and TRBJ2-1; a weak D match, TRBD1 (5 bases). Germline-derived CDR1 and CDR2 are GTSNPN and SVGIG (reference sequence). CDR3 length: 15 amino acids. Trimming removed 1 base from V and 8 bases from J, with 18 bases in between. CDR3 sequence (DNA): TGTGCCTGGAGTGGGGGTCAGGGCCTTCGGGATGAGCAGTTCTTC. Amino acid sequence: CAWSGGQGLRDEQFF. Looking up the rest from reference TRBV30 and TRBJ2-1 gives the full variable domain: SQTIHQWPATLVQPVGSPLSLECTVEGTSNPNLYWYRQAAGRGLQLLFYSVGIGQISSEVPQNLSASRPQDRQFILSSKKLLLSDSGFYLCAWSGGQGLRDEQFFGPGTRLTVL.

This sequence joins TRBV4-1 and TRBJ1-2; D not certain. The V gene lost 5 bases and the J gene lost 5 bases, with 12 bases spanning the gap. There are 13 residues in the CDR3. Germline V lookup: CDR1 MGHRA, CDR2 YSYEKL. The CDR3 protein is CASSSTENYGYTF. CDR3 DNA: TGCGCCAGCAGCTCTACAGAGAATTATGGCTACACCTTC.

The V and J genes are TRBV18 and TRBJ2-2; 13 nucleotides align to TRBD2. This CDR3 is built from 15 residues. With V trimmed by 8 bases and J by 1 base, 1 base remained unmatched. Germline V lookup: CDR1 KGHSH, CDR2 LQKENI. The CDR3 DNA reads as TGTGCCAGCCGGACTAGCGGGAGGAACACCGGGGAGCTGTTTTTT. Its protein product is CASRTSGRNTGELFF.

The CDR3 nucleotides read TGCGCCAGCAGCTCGGACAGTCCTCTGAACACTGAAGCTTTCTTT. Residues: CASSSDSPLNTEAFF. The genes are TRBV5-1 and TRBJ1-1; TRBD1 might be the D (6 bases). Germline CDR1 SGHRS, CDR2 YFSETQ. The CDR3 has 15 amino acids. Trimming removed 3 bases at V and 0 bases at J, with 12 bases between.

This clone was counted a few times. V usage is TRBV6-5 and J usage is TRBJ2-6, with 7 bases matching TRBD1. The CDR3 sequence is 15 residues long. Germline CDR1 and CDR2: MNHEY and SVGAGI. Unmatched junction bases numbered 9, after V lost 0 bases and J lost 13 bases. CDR3 protein: CASSYSTTGLKVLTF. The CDR3 nucleotides are TGTGCCAGCAGTTACTCCACGACAGGGCTGAAGGTCCTGACTTTC.

The chain uses TRBV3-1 (or the pseudogene TRBV3-2) and TRBJ2-5; TRBD2 agrees at 8 bases. Germline V gene data show CDR1 as LGHDT and CDR2 as YNNKEL (reference sequence). CDR3 length: 18 residues. V gave up 3 bases and J gave up 5 bases; unmatched junction bases: 17. CDR3 in amino acids: CASSQTGGQREWGETQYF. CDR3 DNA: TGTGCCAGCAGCCAGACGGGGGGGCAGCGGGAATGGGGCGAGACCCAGTACTTC.

The chain combines TRBV6-5 with TRBJ2-7, with a weak D call TRBD1 (5 bases). V lost 7 bases to trimming and J lost 0 bases, with 16 bases between them. Looked up from germline, CDR1 is MNHEY and CDR2 is SVGAGI. The CDR3 has 15 amino acids. CDR3 coding DNA: TGTGCCAGCACCAGACAGCTTCTACCCTCCTACGAGCAGTACTTC. Translating it yields CASTRQLLPSYEQYF.

This clone appeared once. The CDR3 DNA is TGTGCCAGTAGCCCTAGCCGAGGGGGCGTATACAATGAGCAGTTCTTC. Its protein product is CASSPSRGGVYNEQFF. V and J are TRBV19 and TRBJ2-1; 7 bases fit TRBD1. Per the germline V gene, CDR1 is LNHDA and CDR2 is SQIVND (reference sequence). The J segment lost 4 bases and the V segment lost 6 bases, leaving 12 bases of the junction unmatched. CDR3 length equals 16 residues.

This clone was seen once. The V and J genes are TRBV6-4 and TRBJ2-3; D gene ambiguous. The CDR3 consists of 14 residues. Germline CDR1 and CDR2: MRHNA and SNTAGT. The V end was cut by 5 bases, the J end by 1 base, with 10 bases between. This chain's CDR3 is CASSQDGGTDTQYF. In DNA, the CDR3 is TGTGCCAGCAGTCAGGATGGCGGCACAGATACGCAGTATTTT.

The genes are TRBV6-5 and TRBJ2-1, with 9 bases lining up with TRBD2. Germline-derived CDR1 and CDR2 are MNHEY and SVGAGI. The CDR3 spans 15 residues. V lost 7 bases and J lost 4; bases outside the gene matches: 8. CDR3 sequence: CASNPRAGGYNEQFF. DNA for the CDR3: TGTGCCAGCAACCCCCGGGCGGGAGGGTACAATGAGCAGTTCTTC.

The chain combines TRBV11-3 with TRBJ1-3; a possible D gene is TRBD1 (5 bases). The CDR3 has 14 amino acids. Trimming pared 1 base from V and 11 bases from J, leaving 15 bases between. CDR1 and CDR2 (germline): SGHNT, YENEEA. The CDR3 sequence: CASSLGQYRNPIYF. The CDR3 DNA reads TGTGCCAGCAGCTTAGGGCAGTACAGGAACCCCATATATTTT.

The chain uses TRBV7-2 and TRBJ2-5, with a tentative D call TRBD1 (6 bases). This CDR3 comprises 15 residues. With 2 bases removed from V and 2 bases from J, the gap between germline ends came to 12 bases. Germline assignment: CDR1 SGHTA and CDR2 FQGNSA. This chain's CDR3 is CASSLHGTNQETQYF. In nucleotides, the CDR3 is TGTGCCAGCAGCTTACACGGGACAAATCAAGAGACCCAGTACTTC.

The gene calls are TRBV5-1 and TRBJ1-1; D might be TRBD1 (6 bases). Germline CDR1 and CDR2: SGHRS and YFSETQ. The CDR3 loop spans 14 amino acids. Trimming stripped 4 bases from V and 5 bases from J, with 15 bases between. The CDR3 is CASSPQGGETEAFF. DNA of the CDR3: TGCGCCAGCAGCCCCCAAGGGGGTGAAACTGAAGCTTTCTTT.

J is TRBJ1-2 and V is TRBV7-8; 10 nucleotides agree with TRBD1. CDR1 is SGHVS, CDR2 FQNEAQ, per germline. The V gene end was trimmed by 5 bases and the J gene end by 4 bases; junction bases not matched to a gene: 13. This CDR3 region has 17 residues. The CDR3 sequence: CASSSRDRGSRIYGYTF. The CDR3 DNA sequence: TGTGCCAGCAGCAGCCGGGACAGGGGATCCCGGATCTATGGCTACACCTTC. Full variable domain (missing parts from reference TRBV7-8 and TRBJ1-2): GAGVSQSPRYKVAKRGQDVALRCDPISGHVSLFWYQQALGQGPEFLTYFQNEAQLDKSGLPSDRFFAERPEGSVSTLKIQRTQQEDSAVYLCASSSRDRGSRIYGYTFGSGTRLTVV.

The chain uses TRBV27 and TRBJ1-5; D is undetermined. The CDR3 has 14 residues. The V end lost 7 bases, the J end lost 0 bases, and 10 bases lay between the germline ends. Germline values: CDR1 MNHEY, CDR2 SMNVEV (reference sequence). The CDR3, as DNA: TGTGCCAGCACCGGACTTGGTAGCAATCAGCCCCAGCATTTT. This gives the protein CASTGLGSNQPQHF.

This clone appeared a few times. The genes are TRBV15 and TRBJ2-2; possible D gene TRBD1, 6 bases. CDR3 length: 15 amino acids. The ends were cut back, 3 bases at V and 2 bases at J, with 10 bases in the middle. The germline V gene has CDR1 LNHNV and CDR2 YYDKDF (reference sequence). The CDR3 loop is CATSSGQINTGELFF. CDR3 coding DNA: TGTGCCACCAGCAGCGGACAGATTAACACCGGGGAGCTGTTTTTT. Full variable domain (missing parts from reference TRBV15 and TRBJ2-2): DAMVIQNPRYQVTQFGKPVTLSCSQTLNHNVMYWYQQKSSQAPKLLFHYYDKDFNNEADTPDNFQSRRPNTSFCFLDIRSPGLGDTAMYLCATSSGQINTGELFFGEGSRLTVL.

The chain employs TRBV5-6 and TRBJ1-5; D is uncertain. This CDR3 has 13 residues. V lost 0 bases, J lost 7 bases, and 8 bases lay in between. Germline V gene lookup returns CDR1 SGHDT and CDR2 YYEEEE. The DNA for the CDR3 is TGTGCCAGCAGCTTGGGTTTTTCGCAGCCCCAGCATTTT. Translation gives CASSLGFSQPQHF.

V is TRBV5-5 and J is TRBJ2-7; 9 nucleotides line up with TRBD1. CDR3 size: 14 residues. CDR1 and CDR2 (germline): SGHKS, YYEKEE (reference sequence). V shed 2 bases and J 3 bases; nucleotides not matched to a gene: 3. This CDR3 is CASSFGQGSYEQYV. CDR3 in DNA: TGTGCCAGCAGCTTCGGACAGGGGAGCTACGAGCAGTACGTC.

V is TRBV6-2 or TRBV6-3 and J is TRBJ2-7, with 9 nucleotides matching TRBD1. The J segment lost 5 bases and the V segment lost 6 bases, leaving 14 bases of the junction unmatched. This CDR3 spans 16 amino acids. The V gene's germline CDR1 is MNHEY and CDR2 SVGEGT. As DNA, the CDR3 is TGTGCCAGCAGCATCCCCCCGGGGACAGGGATCCACGAGCAGTACTTC. Its protein product is CASSIPPGTGIHEQYF.